A single sample is the source of the 14 T cell receptor beta chains below, sequenced in a study of identifying expanded T cells in peripheral blood. Only in-frame clones appear in the TCRdb table, and some are missing; sequencing was by immunoSEQ multiplex PCR. The sample consists of about 97,000 clones, 70% to 90% of them appearing once. The sequencing input was blood. The receptor set was obtained from a person aged 18 to 69 in good health.

The chain is built from TRBV7-9 and TRBJ2-1; no definite D call. Per the germline V gene, CDR1 is SEHNR and CDR2 is FQNEAQ (reference sequence). The CDR3 runs to 12 residues. The germline V and J ends were trimmed by 4 bases and 10 bases, with 11 bases remaining between them. The CDR3 DNA reads as TGTGCCAGCAGCTCGGGCAGTCAGGAGCAGTTCTTC. Its protein is CASSSGSQEQFF.

The CDR3 nucleotides read TGTGCCAGCAGCCCTATACGGGGGGCCGCAGTAATTGAGCAGTTCTTC. Protein: CASSPIRGAAVIEQFF. The V and J genes are TRBV5-4 and TRBJ2-1; D is perhaps TRBD2 (7 bases). The V end was cut by 4 bases, the J end by 9 bases, with 23 bases between. The CDR3 is 16 residues long. The germline gives CDR1 SGHNT, CDR2 YYREEE (reference sequence).

V is TRBV9 and J is TRBJ2-3, with D unresolved. The CDR3 is 14 residues long. Trimming stripped 4 bases from V and 5 bases from J, with 14 bases between. From germline, CDR1 is SGDLS and CDR2 YYNGEE. The CDR3 protein is CASSPGSGLDTQYF. For the CDR3, the DNA is TGTGCCAGCAGCCCCGGGTCGGGTTTAGATACGCAGTATTTT.

This clone showed up just once. The chain is built from TRBV28 and TRBJ1-4; 8 positions match TRBD1. The CDR3 covers 19 residues. CDR1 MDHEN and CDR2 SYDVKM come from the germline V gene. The J segment lost 5 bases and the V segment lost 5 bases, leaving 19 bases of the junction unmatched. In DNA, the CDR3 is TGTGCCAGCAGTCCTAGCCGCTCCGACAGGGGAAGGGTAAATGAAAAACTGTTTTTT. It specifies CASSPSRSDRGRVNEKLFF.

The CDR3 loop is CAWSAGPSGGNQPQHF. CDR3 DNA sequence: TGTGCCTGGAGTGCGGGACCCAGCGGGGGCAATCAGCCCCAGCATTTT. V usage is TRBV30 and J usage is TRBJ1-5, with D perhaps TRBD1 (5 bases). Germline lookup yields CDR1 GTSNPN and CDR2 SVGIG (reference sequence). Trimming cost V 1 base and J 2 bases, with 15 bases left between them. CDR3 length: 16 amino acids.

The rearrangement uses TRBV5-1 and TRBJ1-2; D uncertain. The germline CDR1 and CDR2 sequences are SGHRS and YFSETQ. V gave up 2 bases and J gave up 0 bases, with 5 bases separating them. CDR3 length equals 13 residues. The CDR3 coding sequence is TGCGCCAGCAGCTTTACAGCTAACTATGGCTACACCTTC. Protein: CASSFTANYGYTF. The variable domain in full, with the rest retrieved from reference TRBV5-1 and TRBJ1-2, is KAGVTQTPRYLIKTRGQQVTLSCSPISGHRSVSWYQQTPGQGLQFLFEYFSETQRNKGNFPGRFSGRQFSNSRSEMNVSTLELGDSALYLCASSFTANYGYTFGSGTRLTVV.

Notes on this clone: The same CDR3 is also encoded by other DNA sequences in this sample. The chain recombines TRBV11-2 with TRBJ2-7, with no clear D. With 4 bases removed from V and 2 bases from J, the gap between germline ends came to 6 bases. CDR1 and CDR2 (germline): SGHAT, FQNNGV. The CDR3 runs 12 residues. The CDR3 DNA reads TGTGCCAGCAGCTCTGGGGCCTACGAGCAGTACTTC. Protein sequence: CASSSGAYEQYF.

This chain connects TRBV29-1 to TRBJ1-2; no reliable D call. In germline, CDR1 is SQVTM, CDR2 ANQGSEA. The CDR3 contains 14 residues. V gave up 5 bases and J gave up 7 bases, with 20 bases separating them. As DNA, the CDR3 is TGCAGCGTTCCGCACGTTGAGGGAGTGAGTGGCTACACCTTC. It encodes CSVPHVEGVSGYTF.

The genes are TRBV5-8 and TRBJ1-2; D is unresolved. Germline-derived CDR1 and CDR2 are SGHTS and YDEGEE. The CDR3 contains 8 residues. The V and J ends lost 4 bases and 11 bases respectively, with 3 bases between them. The CDR3 loop is CASSGYTF. CDR3 coding DNA: TGTGCCAGCAGCGGTTACACCTTC. Full variable domain (remainder filled in from reference TRBV5-8 and TRBJ1-2): EAGVTQSPTHLIKTRGQQATLRCSPISGHTSVYWYQQALGLGLQFLLWYDEGEERNRGNFPPRFSGRQFPNYSSELNVNALELEDSALYLCASSGYTFGSGTRLTVV.

This chain connects TRBV5-4 to TRBJ1-6, with a tentative D call TRBD1 (6 bases). The CDR3 loop spans 15 amino acids. Trimming left V 4 bases short and J 4 bases short, with 12 bases between. Germline V gene sequence: CDR1 SGHNT, CDR2 YYREEE (reference sequence). The DNA of the CDR3 is TGTGCCAGCAGCGTGTACCAGGGGTATAATTCACCCCTCCACTTT. Amino acid sequence: CASSVYQGYNSPLHF.

This clone was observed a few times. CDR3 sequence reads: CASSSGGLGNSPLHF. The CDR3 DNA reads as TGTGCCAGCAGCTCTGGCGGCCTCGGCAATTCACCCCTCCACTTT. The chain is built from TRBV5-6 and TRBJ1-6; D not certain. Trimming cost V 3 bases and J 7 bases, with 14 bases left between them. Germline V gene sequence: CDR1 SGHDT, CDR2 YYEEEE. The CDR3 has 15 amino acids.

This clone was counted between two and nine times. The chain uses TRBV7-9 and TRBJ1-6, with a possible D match to TRBD1 (6 bases). The germline V gene encodes CDR1 SEHNR and CDR2 FQNEAQ (reference sequence). V was pared by 5 bases and J by 6 bases, with 17 bases between. The CDR3 loop spans 16 amino acids. The chain's CDR3 is CASSRRGGSSNSPLHF. The DNA of the CDR3 is TGTGCCAGCAGCCGACGTGGGGGCTCCAGTAATTCACCCCTCCACTTT.

This rearrangement joins TRBV30 to TRBJ2-3; D might be TRBD1 (5 bases). This CDR3 is 15 amino acids long. V dropped 3 bases and J dropped 1 base, with 14 bases sitting between them. CDR1 and CDR2 from the germline V gene are GTSNPN and SVGIG (reference sequence). CDR3 amino acids: CAWSPGYGGTDTQYF. The CDR3 DNA follows: TGTGCCTGGAGCCCAGGGTACGGCGGCACAGATACGCAGTATTTT.

This sequence joins TRBV5-5 and TRBJ1-2; no clear D gene. The CDR3 is 13 residues long. Per germline, CDR1 SGHKS and CDR2 YYEKEE (reference sequence). V lost 0 bases and J lost 1, with 4 bases in between. CDR3 loop: CASSLAINYGYTF. The CDR3 DNA sequence: TGTGCCAGCAGCTTGGCCATTAACTATGGCTACACCTTC. Based on the CDR3 plus reference TRBV5-5 and TRBJ1-2, the full variable domain is DAGVTQSPTHLIKTRGQQVTLRCSPISGHKSVSWYQQVLGQGPQFIFQYYEKEERGRGNFPDRFSARQFPNYSSELNVNALLLGDSALYLCASSLAINYGYTFGSGTRLTVV.